This TCR beta chain was retrieved from a study of T cells in Graves' hyperthyroidism and ophthalmopathy. TCR beta CDR3 regions were amplified from RNA. The TCR CDR3 was amplified in a first-round RT-PCR using the HTBI primer set. TCRdb analysed the multiplex PCR reads with MiXCR anew, one entry per CDR3 protein. This table has fewer than 900,000 distinct CDR3 sequences, roughly 17% appearing once. Germline lookup yields CDR1 SNHLY and CDR2 FYNNEI. V was clipped by 6 bases and J by 4 bases; unmatched bases: 4. There are 14 residues in the CDR3. The source of this sequence is a man aged 18 to 35 with Graves' hyperthyroidism. The V gene is TRBV2, the J gene TRBJ2-3; 10 positions match TRBD2. Sequenced sample: blood. Here the CDR3 reads CASRGTSDPDTQYF. The CDR3 nucleotides read TGTGCCAGCAGGGGGACTAGCGACCCAGATACGCAGTATTTT.